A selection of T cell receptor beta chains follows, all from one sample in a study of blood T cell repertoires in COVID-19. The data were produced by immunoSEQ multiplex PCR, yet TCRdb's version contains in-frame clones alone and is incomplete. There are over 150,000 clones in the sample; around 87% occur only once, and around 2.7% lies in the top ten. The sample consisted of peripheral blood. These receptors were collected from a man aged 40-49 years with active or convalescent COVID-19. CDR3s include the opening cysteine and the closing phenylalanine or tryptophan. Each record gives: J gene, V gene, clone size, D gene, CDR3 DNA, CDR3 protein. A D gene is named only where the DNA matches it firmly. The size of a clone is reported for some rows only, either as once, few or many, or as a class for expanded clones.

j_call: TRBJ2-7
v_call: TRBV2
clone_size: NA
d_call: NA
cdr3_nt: TGTGCCAGCAGTGAAAGGGACACCTACGAGCAGTACTTC
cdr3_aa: CASSERDTYEQYF

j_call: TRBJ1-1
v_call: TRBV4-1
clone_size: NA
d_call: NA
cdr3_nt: TGCGCCAGCAGCCAAGAGCTGACAGGCCGTAGTGAAGCTTTCTTT
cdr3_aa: CASSQELTGRSEAFF

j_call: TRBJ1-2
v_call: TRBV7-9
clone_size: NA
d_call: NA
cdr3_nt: TGTGCCAGCAGCTTAGTTCGGGATGACTATGGCTACACCTTC
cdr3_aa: CASSLVRDDYGYTF

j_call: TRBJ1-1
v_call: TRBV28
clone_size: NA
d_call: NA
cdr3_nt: TGTGCCAGCAGTTACCGCCCGGGATCCAGCGGCACTGAAGCTTTCTTT
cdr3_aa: CASSYRPGSSGTEAFF

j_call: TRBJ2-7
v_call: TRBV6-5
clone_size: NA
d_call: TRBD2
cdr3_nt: TGTGCCAGCAGTTCCGGCGGGGGGCGCGAGCAGTACTTC
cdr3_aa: CASSSGGGREQYF

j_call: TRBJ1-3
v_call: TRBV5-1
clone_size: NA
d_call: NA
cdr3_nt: TGCGCCAGCAGCGCTAGACCGGGACTGAGCTCTGGAAACACCATATATTTT
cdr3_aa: CASSARPGLSSGNTIYF

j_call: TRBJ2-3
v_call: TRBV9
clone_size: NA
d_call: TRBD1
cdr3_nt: TGTGCCAGCAGGGACAGGAGAACCGGTACGCAGTATTTT
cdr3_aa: CASRDRRTGTQYF

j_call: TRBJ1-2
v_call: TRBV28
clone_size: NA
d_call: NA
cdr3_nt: TGTGCCAGCAGTACTGACAGGACGTCCAGTGGCTACACCTTC
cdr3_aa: CASSTDRTSSGYTF

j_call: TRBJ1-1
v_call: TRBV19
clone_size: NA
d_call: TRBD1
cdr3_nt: TGTGCCAGTAGTATAAAGACAGGGGGCAACACTGAAGCTTTCTTT
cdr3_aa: CASSIKTGGNTEAFF

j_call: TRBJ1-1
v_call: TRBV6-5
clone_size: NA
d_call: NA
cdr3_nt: TGTGCCAGCAGTTACCTACAGGGGAACACTGAAGCTTTCTTT
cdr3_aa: CASSYLQGNTEAFF

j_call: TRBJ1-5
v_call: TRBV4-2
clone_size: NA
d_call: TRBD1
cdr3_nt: TGTGCCAGCAGCCAAGAGGGGACAGGGCAACGTCAGCCCCAGCATTTT
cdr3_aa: CASSQEGTGQRQPQHF

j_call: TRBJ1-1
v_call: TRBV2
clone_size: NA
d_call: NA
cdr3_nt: TGTGCCAGCAGTGAAGGAGTTAACACTGAAGCTTTCTTT
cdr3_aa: CASSEGVNTEAFF

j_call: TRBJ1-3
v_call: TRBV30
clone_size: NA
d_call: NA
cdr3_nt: TGTGCCTGGAGTGTAAAGGGGCTGGGAAACACCATATATTTT
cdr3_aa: CAWSVKGLGNTIYF

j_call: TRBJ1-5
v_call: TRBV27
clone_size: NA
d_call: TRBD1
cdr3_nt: TGTGCCAGCAGCCAGAGCCAAGGGGGCAGGATCAATCAGCCCCAGCATTTT
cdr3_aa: CASSQSQGGRINQPQHF

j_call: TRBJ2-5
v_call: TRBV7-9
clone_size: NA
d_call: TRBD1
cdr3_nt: TGTGCCAGCAGCTTATTTGGGGACAGTCAAGAGACCCAGTACTTC
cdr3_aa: CASSLFGDSQETQYF

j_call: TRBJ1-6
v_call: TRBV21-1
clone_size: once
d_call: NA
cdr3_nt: TGTGCCAGCAGCAAAACAGGGGAGGATAATTCACCCCTCCACTTT
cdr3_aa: CASSKTGEDNSPLHF

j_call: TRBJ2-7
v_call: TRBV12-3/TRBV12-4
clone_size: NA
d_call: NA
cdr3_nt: TGTGCCAGCAGTCAGACTTGGGAGCAGTACTTC
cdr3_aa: CASSQTWEQYF

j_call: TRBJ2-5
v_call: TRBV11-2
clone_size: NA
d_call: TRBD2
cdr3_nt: TGTGCCAGCAGCTTCGGAGCGGGGGGGCCGGAGACCCAGTACTTC
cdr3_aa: CASSFGAGGPETQYF

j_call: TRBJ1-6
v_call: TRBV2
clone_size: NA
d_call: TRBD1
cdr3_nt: TGTGCCAGCTGGACGGGACAGTATGATTCACCCCTCCACTTT
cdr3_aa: CASWTGQYDSPLHF

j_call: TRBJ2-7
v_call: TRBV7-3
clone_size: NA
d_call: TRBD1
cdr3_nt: TGTGCCAGCAGCTCCGGGACAGGTTCCTACGAGCAGTACTTC
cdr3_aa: CASSSGTGSYEQYF

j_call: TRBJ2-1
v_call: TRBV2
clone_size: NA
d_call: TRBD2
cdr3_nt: TGTGCCAGCAGTGAACCGGACGGGACTAGCGGGGGGGACACATTCTTGGATGAGCAGTTCTTC
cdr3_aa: CASSEPDGTSGGDTFLDEQFF

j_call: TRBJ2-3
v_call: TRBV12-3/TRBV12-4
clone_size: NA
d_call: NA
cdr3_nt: TGTGCCAGCAGTTCACTAGATCCAGATACGCAGTATTTT
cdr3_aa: CASSSLDPDTQYF

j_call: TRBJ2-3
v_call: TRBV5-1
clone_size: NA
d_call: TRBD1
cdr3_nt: TGCGCCAGCAGCTGGACCGGGACAGCTATCACAGATACGCAGTATTTT
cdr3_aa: CASSWTGTAITDTQYF

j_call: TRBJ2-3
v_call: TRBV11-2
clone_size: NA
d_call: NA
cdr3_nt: TGTGCCAGCTCGCACCGGGATACGCAGTATTTT
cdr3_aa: CASSHRDTQYF

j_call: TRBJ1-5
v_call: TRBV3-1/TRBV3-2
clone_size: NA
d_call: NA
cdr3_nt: TGTGCCAGCAGCCAAACCTACAGTAGCAATCAGCCCCAGCATTTT
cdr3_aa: CASSQTYSSNQPQHF

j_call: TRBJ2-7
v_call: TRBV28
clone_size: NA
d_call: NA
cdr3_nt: TGTGCCAGCAGTTTAACAGGGTTCTCCTACGAGCAGTACTTC
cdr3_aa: CASSLTGFSYEQYF

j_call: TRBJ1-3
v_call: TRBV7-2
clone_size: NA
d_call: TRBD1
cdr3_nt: TGTGCCAGCAGCCTGATGTATCCGGGACAGGTGTATTCTGGAAACACCATATATTTT
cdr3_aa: CASSLMYPGQVYSGNTIYF

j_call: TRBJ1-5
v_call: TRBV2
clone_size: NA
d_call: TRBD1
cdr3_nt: TGTGCCAGCAGTGGACAGGGGGGGAACCAGCCCCAGCATTTT
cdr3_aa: CASSGQGGNQPQHF

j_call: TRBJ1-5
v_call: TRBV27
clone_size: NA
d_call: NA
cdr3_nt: TGTGCCAGCAGCTGGAGGCCCGGACAGCCCCAGCATTTT
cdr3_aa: CASSWRPGQPQHF

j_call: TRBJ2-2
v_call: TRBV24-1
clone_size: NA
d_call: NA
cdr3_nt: TGTGCCACCAGTGAGCGGACAGCAGCGAACACCGGGGAGCTGTTTTTT
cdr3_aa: CATSERTAANTGELFF

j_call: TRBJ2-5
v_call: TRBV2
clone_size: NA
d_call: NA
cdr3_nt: TGTGCCAGCAGTGTCGAGAGGACCCAGTACTTC
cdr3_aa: CASSVERTQYF

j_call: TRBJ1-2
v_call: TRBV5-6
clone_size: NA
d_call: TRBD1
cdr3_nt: TGTGCCAGCAGCTTGGGCTTACAGGGGGCGTATGGCTACACCTTC
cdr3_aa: CASSLGLQGAYGYTF

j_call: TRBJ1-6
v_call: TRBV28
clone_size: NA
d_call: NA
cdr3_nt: TGTGCCAGCAGTTTGCGTCTCAACTATAATTCACCCCTCCACTTT
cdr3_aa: CASSLRLNYNSPLHF

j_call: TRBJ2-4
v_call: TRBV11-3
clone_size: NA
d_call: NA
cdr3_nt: TGTGCCAGCAGCTTTCGATCAGTAGCCAAAAACATTCAGTACTTC
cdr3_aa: CASSFRSVAKNIQYF

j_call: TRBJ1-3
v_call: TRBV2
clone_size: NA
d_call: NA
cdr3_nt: TGTGCCAGCAGTCATGGGCAGGGAAGGTCTGGAAACACCATATATTTT
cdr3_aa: CASSHGQGRSGNTIYF

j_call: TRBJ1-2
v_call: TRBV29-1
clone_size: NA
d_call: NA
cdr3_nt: TGCACCGGCGGGGACGAGAACTATGGCTACACCTTC
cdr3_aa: CTGGDENYGYTF

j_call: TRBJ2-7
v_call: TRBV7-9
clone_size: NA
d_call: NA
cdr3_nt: TGTGCCAGTACTATAGAGGGGGGGATCGAGCAGTACTTC
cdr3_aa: CASTIEGGIEQYF

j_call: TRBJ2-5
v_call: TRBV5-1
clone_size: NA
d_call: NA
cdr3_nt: TGCGCCAGCAGCTTGAGTAGTAAACAAGAGACCCAGTACTTC
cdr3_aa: CASSLSSKQETQYF

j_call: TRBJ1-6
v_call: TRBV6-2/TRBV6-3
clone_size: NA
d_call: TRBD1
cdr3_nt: TGTGCCAGCAGTTACTCGCCGGGACAGTTGAGCTCCTATAATTCACCCCTCCACTTT
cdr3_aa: CASSYSPGQLSSYNSPLHF

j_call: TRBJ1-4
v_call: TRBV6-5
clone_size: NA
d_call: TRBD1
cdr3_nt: TGTGCCAGCAGTTACTCCGGGACAGGGGATGAAAAACTGTTTTTT
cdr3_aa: CASSYSGTGDEKLFF

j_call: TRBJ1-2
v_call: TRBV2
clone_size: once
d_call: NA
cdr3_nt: TGTGCCAGCACCCGACAGGAATTAAACTATGGCTACACCTTC
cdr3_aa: CASTRQELNYGYTF

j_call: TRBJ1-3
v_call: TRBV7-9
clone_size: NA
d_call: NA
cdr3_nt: TGTGCCAGCAGCCCCGCGGGAGGAGACTCGGAGGATTTT
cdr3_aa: CASSPAGGDSEDF

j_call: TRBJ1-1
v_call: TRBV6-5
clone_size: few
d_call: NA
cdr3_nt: TGTGCCAGCAGAGACCTCGGAGGCACTGAAGCTTTCTTT
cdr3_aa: CASRDLGGTEAFF

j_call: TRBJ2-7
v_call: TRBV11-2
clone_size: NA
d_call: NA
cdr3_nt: TGTGCCAGCAGCCGCCCCGGGGGATCCCTCTACGAGCAGTACTTC
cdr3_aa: CASSRPGGSLYEQYF

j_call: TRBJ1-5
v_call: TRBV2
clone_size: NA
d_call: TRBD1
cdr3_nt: TGTGCCAGCAGTCTCGACAGGGCCTTAAATCAGCCCCAGCATTTT
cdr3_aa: CASSLDRALNQPQHF

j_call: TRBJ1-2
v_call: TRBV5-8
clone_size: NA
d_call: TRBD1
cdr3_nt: TGTGCCAGCAGCTTGAGTAACAGGGGGCTAAGTGGCTACACCTTC
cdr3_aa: CASSLSNRGLSGYTF